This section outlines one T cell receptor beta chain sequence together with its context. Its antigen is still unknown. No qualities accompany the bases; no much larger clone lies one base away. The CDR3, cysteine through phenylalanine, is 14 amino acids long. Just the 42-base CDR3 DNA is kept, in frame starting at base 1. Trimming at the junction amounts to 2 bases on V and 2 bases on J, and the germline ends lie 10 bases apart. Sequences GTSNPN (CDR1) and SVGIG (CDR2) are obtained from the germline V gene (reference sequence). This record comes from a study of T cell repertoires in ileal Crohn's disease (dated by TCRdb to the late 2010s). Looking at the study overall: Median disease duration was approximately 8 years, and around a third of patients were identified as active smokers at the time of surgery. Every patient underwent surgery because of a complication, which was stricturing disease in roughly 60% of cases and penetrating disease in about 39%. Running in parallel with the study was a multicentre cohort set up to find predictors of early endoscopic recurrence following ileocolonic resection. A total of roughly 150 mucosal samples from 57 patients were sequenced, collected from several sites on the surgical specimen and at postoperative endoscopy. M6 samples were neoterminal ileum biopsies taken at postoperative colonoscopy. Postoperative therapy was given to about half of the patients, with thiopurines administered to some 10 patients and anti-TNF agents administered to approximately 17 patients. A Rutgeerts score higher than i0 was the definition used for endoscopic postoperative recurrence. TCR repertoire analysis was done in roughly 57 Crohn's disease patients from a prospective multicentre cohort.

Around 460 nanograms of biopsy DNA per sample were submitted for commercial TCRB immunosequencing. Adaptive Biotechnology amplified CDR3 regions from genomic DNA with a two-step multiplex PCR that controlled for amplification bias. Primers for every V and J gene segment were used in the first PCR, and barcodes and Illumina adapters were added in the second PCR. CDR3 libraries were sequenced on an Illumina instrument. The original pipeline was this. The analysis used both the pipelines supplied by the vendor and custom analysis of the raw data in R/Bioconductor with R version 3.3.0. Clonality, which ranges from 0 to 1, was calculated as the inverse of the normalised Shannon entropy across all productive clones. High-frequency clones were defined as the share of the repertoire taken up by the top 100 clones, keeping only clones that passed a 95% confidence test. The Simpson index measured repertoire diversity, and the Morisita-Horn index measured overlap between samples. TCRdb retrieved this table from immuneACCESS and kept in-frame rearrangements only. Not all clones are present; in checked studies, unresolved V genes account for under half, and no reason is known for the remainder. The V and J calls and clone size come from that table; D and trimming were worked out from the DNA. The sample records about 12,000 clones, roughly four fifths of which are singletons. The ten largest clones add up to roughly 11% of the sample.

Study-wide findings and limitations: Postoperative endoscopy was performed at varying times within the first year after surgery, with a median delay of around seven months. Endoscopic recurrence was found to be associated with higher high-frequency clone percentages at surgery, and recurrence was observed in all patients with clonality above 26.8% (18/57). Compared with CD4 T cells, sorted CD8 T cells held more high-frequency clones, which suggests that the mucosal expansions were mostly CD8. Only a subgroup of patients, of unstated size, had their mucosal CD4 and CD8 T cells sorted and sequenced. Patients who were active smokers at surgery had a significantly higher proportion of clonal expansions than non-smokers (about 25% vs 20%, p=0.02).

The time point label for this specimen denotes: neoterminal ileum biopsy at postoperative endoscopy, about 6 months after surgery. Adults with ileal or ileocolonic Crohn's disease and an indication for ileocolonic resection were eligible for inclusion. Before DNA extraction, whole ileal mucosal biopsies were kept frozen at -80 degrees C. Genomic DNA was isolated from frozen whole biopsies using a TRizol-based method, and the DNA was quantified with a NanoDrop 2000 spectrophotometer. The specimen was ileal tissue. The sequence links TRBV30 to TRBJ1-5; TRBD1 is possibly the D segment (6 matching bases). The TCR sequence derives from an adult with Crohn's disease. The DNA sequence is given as TGTGCCTGGAGTCGGTCAGGGGGCAATCAGCCCCAGCATTTT. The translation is CAWSRSGGNQPQHF. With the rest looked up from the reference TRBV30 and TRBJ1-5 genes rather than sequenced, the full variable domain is SQTIHQWPATLVQPVGSPLSLECTVEGTSNPNLYWYRQAAGRGLQLLFYSVGIGQISSEVPQNLSASRPQDRQFILSSKKLLLSDSGFYLCAWSRSGGNQPQHFGDGTRLSIL.